These 32 T cell receptor beta chains originate from one sample sequenced in a study of T cells in women clearing cervical HPV infection. The repertoire was sequenced with immunoSEQ multiplex PCR; TCRdb's copy has only in-frame clones and lacks some. The sample totals roughly 42,000 clones. The sequencing sample was made of blood buffy coat. These receptors all come from a woman between 18 and 75 years old with a cervical HPV16 infection that either progressed to CIN3+ or cleared (not recorded which).

As concerns this clone: Read coverage stops 3 residues before the CDR3 terminus; the germline J gene supplies the remainder. This chain links TRBV19 with TRBJ1-2, with a weak D call TRBD1 (5 bases). Per germline, CDR1 LNHDA and CDR2 SQIVND (reference sequence). This CDR3 contains 11 residues. CDR3 DNA (partial): TGTGCCAGTAGTATTACAGGCGGC. This gives the protein CASSITGG. In full, the CDR3 reads CASSITGGYTF.

Remarks on this clone: The DNA ends 3 residues before the CDR3 does, and the rest of the CDR3 is filled in from the germline J gene. The identical CDR3 is also encoded by other nucleotide sequences in the sample. The V and J genes are TRBV10-1 and TRBJ2-7, with a tentative D call TRBD2 (7 bases). Trimming took 3 bases from V and 0 from J, leaving 12 bases between them. The germline gives CDR1 WNHNN, CDR2 SYGVQD (reference sequence). The CDR3 is 15 residues long. The sequenced CDR3 bases are TGCGCCAGCAGTGATAACCGGGGGGCCTCCTACGAG. Protein sequence: CASSDNRGASYE. The complete CDR3 reads CASSDNRGASYEQYF.

On this clone: Read data end 3 residues before the CDR3 end; the end is taken from the germline J gene. The V call is TRBV2, the J call TRBJ1-2, with 10 bases matching TRBD1. V shed 7 bases and J 0 bases; nucleotides not matched to a gene: 11. Germline CDR1 reads SNHLY; CDR2 reads FYNNEI. This CDR3 region has 17 residues. The sequenced part of the CDR3 DNA is TGTGCCAGCAACCCGACAGGGGGCTTTACAACTAACTATGGC. Its protein product is CASNPTGGFTTNYG. The full CDR3 is CASNPTGGFTTNYGYTF.

With regard to this clone: The read is 3 residues too short to cover the CDR3 end, so that end is filled in from the germline J gene. The J gene is TRBJ2-6, the V gene TRBV2; possible D gene TRBD2, 5 bases. CDR3 length: 15 residues. The ends were cut back, 6 bases at V and 2 bases at J, with 11 bases in the middle. The germline gives CDR1 SNHLY, CDR2 FYNNEI. The CDR3 bases that were read are TGTGCCAGCAGGGCCGGGGAGACTGGGGCCAACGTC. It is translated as CASRAGETGANV. The whole CDR3 sequence reads CASRAGETGANVLTF.

Of note for this clone: From the germline J gene comes the end of the CDR3, since the read stops 3 residues before it. This chain links TRBV7-6 with TRBJ2-1; TRBD2 agrees at 10 bases. V lost 2 bases, J lost 3 bases, and 1 base stayed unmatched. Per germline, CDR1 SGHVS and CDR2 FNYEAQ. The CDR3 runs to 15 residues. The CDR3 DNA, read in part, is TGTGCCAGCAGCTTAAGGACTAGCGGCTACAATGAG. Protein product: CASSLRTSGYNE. The CDR3 in full is CASSLRTSGYNEQFF.

Details on this clone: With the read ending 3 residues before the CDR3 end, the germline J gene is used to fill in that end. The chain employs TRBV20-1 and TRBJ2-3, with 8 bases that match TRBD2. The CDR3 runs to 14 residues. The trim removed 5 bases at V and 2 bases at J, leaving 6 bases unmatched. CDR1 is DFQATT, CDR2 SNEGSKA, per germline (reference sequence). CDR3 DNA (partial): TGCAGTGCTCAGACTAGCGCCACCACAGATACG. This encodes CSAQTSATTDT. The complete CDR3 reads CSAQTSATTDTQYF.

Points on this clone: The CDR3 end lies 3 residues beyond the end of the read and is filled in from the germline J gene. V is TRBV5-6 and J is TRBJ2-1; no clear D gene. The CDR3 has 12 amino acids. Trimming took off 4 bases at V and 5 bases at J, with 7 bases between the two ends. The germline gives CDR1 SGHDT, CDR2 YYEEEE. The CDR3 bases that were read are TGTGCCAGCAGCGAATACAACAATGAG. Translated: CASSEYNNE. The entire CDR3 is CASSEYNNEQFF.

A note on this clone: The CDR3 is cut off 3 residues early in the read; its end comes from the germline J gene. The chain carries TRBV5-1 and TRBJ1-2; 12 positions agree with TRBD1. This CDR3 has 21 amino acids. CDR1 and CDR2 (germline): SGHRS, YFSETQ. The CDR3 region is CASSPPGQGAIDQLRLGGYTF. Incomplete CDR3 DNA: TGCGCCAGCAGCCCTCCGGGACAGGGGGCTATCGACCAACTGCGCCTGGGAGGC. Full variable domain (missing parts from reference TRBV5-1 and TRBJ1-2): KAGVTQTPRYLIKTRGQQVTLSCSPISGHRSVSWYQQTPGQGLQFLFEYFSETQRNKGNFPGRFSGRQFSNSRSEMNVSTLELGDSALYLCASSPPGQGAIDQLRLGGYTFGSGTRLTVV.

With regard to this clone: The read gets to within 3 residues of the CDR3 end, and the germline J gene fills in the rest. The V gene is TRBV11-3, the J gene TRBJ2-2; 8 bases align to TRBD2. V dropped 5 bases and J dropped 6; count of bases not matched to a gene: 5. The CDR3 spans 14 residues. The germline V gene has CDR1 SGHNT and CDR2 YENEEA. The sequenced part of the CDR3 DNA is TGTGCCAGCAGCCCTACGCGGGGGGCCGGGGAG. Protein product: CASSPTRGAGE. The full CDR3 reads CASSPTRGAGELFF.

As for this clone: The sequenced fragment ends 3 residues before the CDR3 boundary, so the rest is inferred from the germline J gene. This chain joins TRBV7-6 and TRBJ2-1; D tentatively reads TRBD1 or TRBD2 (5 bases each). V lost 8 bases and J 9 bases, leaving 23 bases between the germline ends. Germline V gives CDR1 SGHVS, CDR2 FNYEAQ. There are 15 residues in the CDR3. The DNA read from the CDR3 is TGTGCCAGCTCACAGGTTTCCGGAGGACGTGGTGAG. Its protein product is CASSQVSGGRGE. The CDR3 in its entirety is CASSQVSGGRGEQFF.

This CDR3 is CASSVQGNTIYF. CDR3 DNA (partial): TGTGCCAGCAGTGTACAGGGAAACACC. The V and J genes are TRBV2 and TRBJ1-3; no clear D gene. The read finishes 3 residues shy of the CDR3 end, and the germline J gene is used to complete it. The CDR3 has 12 amino acids. CDR1 is SNHLY and CDR2 is FYNNEI in the germline V gene. The V and J ends lost 4 bases and 4 bases respectively, with 5 bases between them.

Comment on this clone: The sequenced fragment ends 3 residues before the CDR3 boundary, so the rest is inferred from the germline J gene. The rearrangement links TRBV5-5 to TRBJ1-5, with a possible D match to TRBD1 (5 bases). The ends were cut back, 4 bases at V and 4 bases at J, with 15 bases in the middle. Germline V CDR1 and CDR2: SGHKS, YYEKEE (reference sequence). The CDR3 is 15 amino acids. CDR3 DNA (partial): TGTGCCAGCAGCCTTGTTCGGGGGGAAAATCAGCCC. Encoded protein: CASSLVRGENQP. The full CDR3 sequence reads CASSLVRGENQPQHF.

For this clone: The read gets to within 3 residues of the CDR3 end, and the germline J gene fills in the rest. V and J are TRBV30 and TRBJ1-2, with D possibly matching TRBD1 (5 bases). The CDR3 has 15 amino acids. Germline V gene sequence: CDR1 GTSNPN, CDR2 SVGIG (reference sequence). Between the trimmed V and J ends, which lost 0 bases and 5 bases, there was a span of 16 bases. The CDR3 bases that were read are TGTGCCTGGAGTGTCCTCGGCAGGGAAAGATATGGC. Encoded protein: CAWSVLGRERYG. The complete CDR3 protein is CAWSVLGRERYGYTF.

With regard to this clone: The read finishes 3 residues shy of the CDR3 end, and the germline J gene is used to complete it. This chain connects TRBV19 to TRBJ1-1; unclear D gene. Germline CDR1 LNHDA, CDR2 SQIVND (reference sequence). The CDR3 runs 14 residues. Trimming pared 3 bases from V and 1 base from J, leaving 9 bases between. The covered CDR3 bases are TGTGCCAGTAGTATCCTTAGCCAGAACACTGAA. Translating gives CASSILSQNTE. The complete CDR3 reads CASSILSQNTEAFF.

Details on this clone: The sequenced fragment ends 3 residues before the CDR3 boundary, so the rest is inferred from the germline J gene. The rearrangement joins TRBV5-1 to TRBJ2-1, with TRBD1 matching over 7 bases. Losses at the gene ends were 0 bases for V and 7 bases for J; bases not matched to a gene: 7. Germline-derived CDR1 and CDR2 are SGHRS and YFSETQ. This CDR3 has 15 amino acids. Partial CDR3 DNA: TGCGCCAGCAGCTTGGCCCCTACGACAGGGAATGAG. It encodes CASSLAPTTGNE. The whole CDR3 is CASSLAPTTGNEQFF.

As to this clone: The DNA ends 3 residues before the CDR3 does, and the rest of the CDR3 is filled in from the germline J gene. This chain links TRBV20-1 with TRBJ2-7; 15 bases are shared with TRBD2. Germline loops: CDR1 DFQATT, CDR2 SNEGSKA (reference sequence). The length of the CDR3 is 19 residues. Trimming cost V 1 base and J 5 bases; bases outside gene matches: 15. CDR3 loop: CSARGRTSGGAERIHEQYF. The sequenced CDR3 bases are TGCAGTGCTAGAGGGCGGACTAGCGGGGGGGCGGAGCGCATCCACGAG.

Turning to this clone: The CDR3 extends 3 residues past the end of the read, so its final part is completed from the germline J gene. The J gene is TRBJ2-3, the V gene TRBV11-1; 7 bases line up with TRBD1. Per germline, CDR1 SGHAT and CDR2 FQDESV (reference sequence). The CDR3 runs to 15 residues. The CDR3 bases that were read are TGTGCCAGCAGCGCGACAGGGTCGATCGTTAGGACG. Amino acid sequence: CASSATGSIVRT. The full CDR3 sequence reads CASSATGSIVRTQYF.

On this clone itself: The read ends 3 residues shy of where the CDR3 ends; the end is completed using the germline J gene. The J gene is TRBJ2-1, the V gene TRBV20-1, with 14 bases that match TRBD2. J gave up 9 bases and V 1 base, and 8 bases lay outside the gene matches. This CDR3 is 16 amino acids long. Germline V gives CDR1 DFQATT, CDR2 SNEGSKA (reference sequence). Incomplete CDR3 DNA: TGCAGTGCTAGAGGACTAGCGGGGGGGCCAGGCGGTGAG. Protein sequence: CSARGLAGGPGGE. The whole CDR3 protein reads CSARGLAGGPGGEQFF.

Details on this clone: The read falls 3 residues short of the CDR3 end, and the missing part is taken from the germline J gene. The chain has TRBV19 and TRBJ1-1; D unresolved. The CDR3 is 14 amino acids. V was shortened by 3 bases and J by 4 bases, with 12 bases between the two germline ends. Germline V gene sequence: CDR1 LNHDA, CDR2 SQIVND (reference sequence). Partial CDR3 DNA: TGTGCCAGTAGTATCCGCGGCAGCCCCACTGAA. This translates into CASSIRGSPTE. The whole CDR3 is CASSIRGSPTEAFF. Filled out from reference TRBV19 and TRBJ1-1, the complete variable domain reads DGGITQSPKYLFRKEGQNVTLSCEQNLNHDAMYWYRQDPGQGLRLIYYSQIVNDFQKGDIAEGYSVSREKKESFPLTVTSAQKNPTAFYLCASSIRGSPTEAFFGQGTRLTVV.

Of note for this clone: The read stops 3 residues short of the end of the CDR3; the missing end is completed from the germline J gene. This sequence joins TRBV19 and TRBJ2-7; D is possibly TRBD1 (6 bases). Trimming shortened V by 1 base and J by 2 bases, and 15 bases separated the two germline ends. The length of the CDR3 is 16 residues. Germline CDR1 is LNHDA and CDR2 is SQIVND (reference sequence). The CDR3 loop reads CASSIGVRGLAYEQYF. CDR3 DNA, as far as it was read: TGTGCCAGTAGTATAGGGGTCAGGGGCCTTGCCTACGAG. The full variable domain, its missing parts supplied by reference TRBV19 and TRBJ2-7, is DGGITQSPKYLFRKEGQNVTLSCEQNLNHDAMYWYRQDPGQGLRLIYYSQIVNDFQKGDIAEGYSVSREKKESFPLTVTSAQKNPTAFYLCASSIGVRGLAYEQYFGPGTRLTVT.

The covered CDR3 bases are TGCGCCAGCAGCCAAGCAGGGGGGCGGGACAGGGGGCCCTCACCC. This encodes CASSQAGGRDRGPSP. The whole CDR3 region reads CASSQAGGRDRGPSPLHF. The chain couples TRBV4-1 to TRBJ1-6, with 12 bases fitting TRBD1. The DNA ends 3 residues before the CDR3 does, and the rest of the CDR3 is filled in from the germline J gene. The germline V gene has CDR1 MGHRA and CDR2 YSYEKL. The V gene end was trimmed by 1 base and the J gene end by 10 bases; junction bases not matched to a gene: 11. The CDR3 consists of 18 residues.

Frequency places this clone as medium-sized. The sequenced fragment ends 3 residues before the CDR3 boundary, so the rest is inferred from the germline J gene. The V gene is TRBV5-4, the J gene TRBJ1-4; no firm D call. Germline CDR1 reads SGHNT; CDR2 reads YYREEE (reference sequence). Trimming took 0 bases from V and 4 from J, leaving 7 bases between them. The CDR3 is 14 amino acids. CDR3 DNA, as far as it was read: TGTGCCAGCAGCTTGGGTCAGAATAATGAAAAA. As protein: CASSLGQNNEK. In full, the CDR3 reads CASSLGQNNEKLFF.

A word on this clone: Coverage ceases 3 residues before the CDR3 finishes, and the germline J gene fills in the end. The chain links TRBV6-1 to TRBJ1-5; D remains ambiguous. Germline loops: CDR1 MNHNS, CDR2 SASEGT. The V end lost 3 bases, the J end lost 2 bases, and 11 bases lay between the germline ends. The CDR3 runs 15 residues. The CDR3 loop reads CASSDSSSGNQPQHF. Partial CDR3 DNA: TGTGCCAGCAGTGATAGCAGTTCTGGCAATCAGCCC.

As for this clone: The CDR3 end falls 3 residues outside the read, so it is completed with the germline J gene. The chain uses TRBV2 and TRBJ2-3, with 9 positions matching TRBD2. Germline-derived CDR1 and CDR2 are SNHLY and FYNNEI. The V segment lost 7 bases and the J segment 1 base; nucleotides outside the gene matches: 3. The CDR3 spans 14 residues. Here the CDR3 reads CASKKRGGTDTQYF. Incomplete CDR3 DNA: TGTGCCAGCAAGAAGCGGGGGGGCACAGATACG.

In regard to this clone: The junction departs from the called germline gene at one end, perhaps through a read error. The CDR3 extends 3 residues past the end of the read, so its final part is completed from the germline J gene. The rearrangement uses TRBV7-7 and TRBJ2-5; D gene unclear. The CDR3 is 13 residues long. Germline CDR1 SSHAT, CDR2 FNYEAQ (reference sequence). CDR3 loop: CASSLTERETQYF. Partial CDR3 DNA: TGTGCTAGCAGCCTTACAGAACGGGAGACC.

Details on this clone: The DNA ends 3 residues before the CDR3 does, and the rest of the CDR3 is filled in from the germline J gene. The chain uses TRBV19 and TRBJ2-3; 10 nucleotides agree with TRBD1. CDR1 is LNHDA and CDR2 is SQIVND in the germline V gene (reference sequence). The CDR3 extends over 15 amino acids. V lost 8 bases, J lost 6 bases, and 11 bases stayed unmatched. CDR3 DNA (partial): TGTGCCAGTTCCCAGGGACAGGGGAGGACGGATACG. This gives the protein CASSQGQGRTDT. The complete CDR3 reads CASSQGQGRTDTQYF.

Of note for this clone: The CDR3 is cut off 3 residues early in the read; its end comes from the germline J gene. The gene calls are TRBV5-1 and TRBJ2-5; 10 positions agree with TRBD2. Germline values: CDR1 SGHRS, CDR2 YFSETQ. This CDR3 region has 18 residues. J was trimmed by 2 bases and V by 4 bases; bases with no gene match: 14. This CDR3 reads CASSPSSGGAEEQETQYF. The CDR3 DNA, read in part, is TGCGCCAGCAGCCCCTCCAGCGGGGGGGCCGAAGAACAAGAGACC. The full variable domain, rest sourced from reference TRBV5-1 and TRBJ2-5, is KAGVTQTPRYLIKTRGQQVTLSCSPISGHRSVSWYQQTPGQGLQFLFEYFSETQRNKGNFPGRFSGRQFSNSRSEMNVSTLELGDSALYLCASSPSSGGAEEQETQYFGPGTRLLVL.

Worth noting for this clone: The read stops 3 residues short of the end of the CDR3; the missing end is completed from the germline J gene. V and J are TRBV19 and TRBJ2-6; D gene unclear. Trimming stripped 7 bases from V and 0 bases from J, with 4 bases between. This CDR3 contains 13 residues. Germline CDR1 is LNHDA and CDR2 is SQIVND (reference sequence). The sequenced part of the CDR3 DNA is TGTGCCAGTATCCGCTCTGGGGCCAACGTC. This codes for CASIRSGANV. The entire CDR3 protein reads CASIRSGANVLTF.

Concerning this clone itself: Sequencing ends 3 residues short of the CDR3 end; the germline J gene provides the rest. The chain uses TRBV6-1 and TRBJ1-1; 7 nucleotides agree with TRBD1. From germline, CDR1 is MNHNS and CDR2 SASEGT. This CDR3 region has 14 residues. V shed 4 bases and J 4 bases; nucleotides not matched to a gene: 6. The DNA read from the CDR3 is TGTGCCAGCAGTGGGGACAGAGGAAGCACTGAA. The encoded protein is CASSGDRGSTE. The full CDR3 sequence reads CASSGDRGSTEAFF.

Worth noting for this clone: The CDR3 end lies 3 residues beyond the end of the read and is filled in from the germline J gene. This chain links TRBV5-1 with TRBJ2-3; 9 nucleotides line up with TRBD2. The CDR3 totals 16 residues. The V and J ends lost 4 bases and 6 bases, in that order; junction bases with no gene match: 12. Looked up from germline, CDR1 is SGHRS and CDR2 is YFSETQ. CDR3 region: CASSPISGGLWDTQYF. The part of the CDR3 DNA that was read is TGCGCCAGCAGCCCGATTAGCGGGGGACTTTGGGATACG.

In regard to this clone: Read coverage stops 3 residues before the CDR3 terminus; the germline J gene supplies the remainder. The rearrangement joins TRBV6-2 or TRBV6-3 to TRBJ2-6; the D gene is possibly TRBD2 (6 bases). The germline V gene has CDR1 MNHEY and CDR2 SVGEGT. This CDR3 region has 15 residues. With 4 bases removed from V and 9 bases from J, the gap between germline ends came to 16 bases. This chain's CDR3 is CASSSFGREVNVLTF. CDR3 DNA (partial): TGTGCCAGCAGTTCTTTTGGCAGGGAGGTCAACGTC.

As to this clone: Read data end 3 residues before the CDR3 end; the end is taken from the germline J gene. The chain recombines TRBV5-1 with TRBJ2-3, with 8 bases fitting TRBD2. Looked up from germline, CDR1 is SGHRS and CDR2 is YFSETQ. Trimming cost V 0 bases and J 0 bases; bases outside gene matches: 9. This CDR3 contains 18 residues. The CDR3 bases that were read are TGCGCCAGCAGCTTGGAAGAGCGGGGGCGTTCTAGCACAGATACG. Translated: CASSLEERGRSSTDT. From start to end, the CDR3 is CASSLEERGRSSTDTQYF.